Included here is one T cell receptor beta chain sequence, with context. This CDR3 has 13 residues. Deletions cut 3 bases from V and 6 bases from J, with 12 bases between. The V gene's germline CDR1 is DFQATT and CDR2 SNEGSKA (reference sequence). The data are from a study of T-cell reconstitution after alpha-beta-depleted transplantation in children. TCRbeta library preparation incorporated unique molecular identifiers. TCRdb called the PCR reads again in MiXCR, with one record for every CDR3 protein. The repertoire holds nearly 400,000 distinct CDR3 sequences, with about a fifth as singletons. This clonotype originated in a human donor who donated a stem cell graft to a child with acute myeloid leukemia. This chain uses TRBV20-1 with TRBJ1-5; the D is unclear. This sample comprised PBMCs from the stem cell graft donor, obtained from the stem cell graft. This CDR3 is CSARSQVGQPQHF. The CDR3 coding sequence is TGCAGTGCTAGGTCGCAGGTGGGTCAGCCCCAGCATTTT.